The clone carrying this TCR beta chain was seen a few times. The data originate from a study of T-cell reconstitution after alpha-beta-depleted transplantation in children. Using unique molecular identifiers, the investigators prepared the TCRbeta library. Via MiXCR, TCRdb re-called the PCR reads, giving one row per CDR3 protein. The sample records some 550,000 distinct CDR3 sequences, around 20% being singletons. J lost 5 bases, V lost 6 bases, and 17 bases had no gene match. Germline V gives CDR1 DFQATT, CDR2 SNEGSKA (reference sequence). This CDR3 comprises 18 residues. The rearrangement joins TRBV20-1 to TRBJ2-3; 13 bases fit TRBD2. The specimen was PBMCs from the stem cell graft donor, collected from the stem cell graft. The source is a human donor who donated a stem cell graft to a child with acute lymphoblastic leukemia. The CDR3 coding sequence is TGCAGTGCCCGATACTCTACAACCGGGACTAGCGGGATAGATACGCAGTATTTT. This encodes CSARYSTTGTSGIDTQYF.